The clone carrying this TCR beta chain was seen ten or more times. Its antigen is not identified. Graves' hyperthyroidism qualified as stable when ophthalmopathy did not progress within 18 months. These data belong to a study of T cells in Graves' hyperthyroidism and ophthalmopathy. Study-wide results and caveats: Ophthalmopathy, which appeared later, was predicted by the model a median about 6.8 months before onset. Most clonotypes expanded in thyroid above 0.001 were likewise present in blood.

Amplified regions were TCR beta CDR3 sequences from RNA transcripts. First-round RT-PCR targeting the TCR CDR3 was performed with the HTBI primer set. TCRdb reprocessed the multiplex PCR reads with MiXCR, giving one entry per CDR3 protein. The sample includes 500,000 to 550,000 distinct CDR3 sequences, more than 20% of them seen just once. The CDR3 sequence is 11 residues long. Germline CDR1 MNHEY, CDR2 SMNVEV (reference sequence). The V end lost 3 bases, the J end lost 6 bases, and 6 bases lay between the germline ends. The sequence was obtained from a man between 18 and 35 years old with Graves' hyperthyroidism. The chain has TRBV27 and TRBJ2-7, with D possibly matching TRBD2 (6 bases). Material: blood. This CDR3 is CASSFGGEQYF. CDR3 in DNA: TGTGCCAGCAGTTTCGGGGGCGAGCAGTACTTC.